This T cell receptor beta chain was found in a study of response to subunit inactivated influenza vaccine. This clonotype occurred a few times. TCRdb itself ran the RT-PCR reads through MiXCR, one entry per CDR3 protein. The sample carries hundreds of thousands of distinct CDR3 sequences, under 20% recorded once. The source is a man in his fifties or sixties who received an inactivated influenza vaccine. Here the sequenced sample was PBMCs from blood, taken 5 days after vaccination.

The CDR3 sequence: CASVSPERTDTQYF. For the CDR3, the DNA is TGTGCCAGCGTCTCCCCGGAGCGCACAGATACGCAGTATTTT. This rearrangement joins TRBV12-3 or TRBV12-4 to TRBJ2-3; D not certain. The length of the CDR3 is 14 residues. Trimming pared 8 bases from V and 1 base from J, leaving 13 bases between.